A single T cell receptor beta chain is shown here with its context. Its antigen is currently unknown. The data originate from a study of OX40 agonist ivuxolimab in advanced cancers. Study-level information: Hepatocellular carcinoma, melanoma, renal cell or head and neck cancer was diagnosed in the dose-escalation patients. Partial responses were achieved by three patients, of whom one had hepatocellular carcinoma and two had cutaneous melanoma. Study observations and caveats: Among patients with partial responses at 0.1-3.0 mg/kg, clonal expansion was among the lowest. At 0.1 to 3.0 mg/kg, clonal expansion of CD4+ and CD8+ blood T cells had occurred by week 6.

Germline values: CDR1 SGHRS, CDR2 YFSETQ. Trimming took off 0 bases at V and 4 bases at J, with 16 bases between the two ends. CDR3 length: 16 residues. Clones were read by immunoSEQ multiplex PCR, and TCRdb kept only the in-frame ones, dropping some. Of roughly 48,000 clones in the sample, 85% to 90% were seen once. Sequenced here: CD4+ or CD8+ T cells sorted from blood, sampled in a trial of the OX40 agonist ivuxolimab. V is TRBV5-1 and J is TRBJ1-1; D remains ambiguous. This TCR derives from an adult with an advanced solid tumor such as melanoma, head and neck, liver or kidney cancer. The CDR3, as DNA: TGCGCCAGCAGCTTGGGGGCAGGAGCTTGGGTCACTGAAGCTTTCTTT. Its translation is CASSLGAGAWVTEAFF.